This passage covers 30 T cell receptor beta chains from one sample sequenced in a study of Graves' ophthalmopathy and Graves' hyperthyroidism. The authors amplified TCR beta CDR3 regions, and they did so from RNA transcripts for repertoire sequencing. Second-round multiplex PCR followed a first-round RT-PCR using HTBI primers. TCRdb analysed the multiplex PCR reads with MiXCR anew, one entry per CDR3 protein. This table has 220,000 or so distinct CDR3 sequences, about a fifth appearing once. The specimen sequenced was peripheral blood. Receptors were obtained from a woman aged 45-60 years with Graves' ophthalmopathy.

The V and J genes are TRBV7-8 and TRBJ1-1; D is unclear. Germline values: CDR1 SGHVS, CDR2 FQNEAQ. V was cut by 5 bases and J by 5 bases, with 9 bases left in between. This CDR3 is 12 amino acids long. The CDR3 is CASSRVDTEAFF. CDR3 in DNA: TGTGCCAGCAGCCGAGTTGATACTGAAGCTTTCTTT.

This clonotype was observed many times. This chain connects TRBV29-1 to TRBJ1-2; D is ambiguous. Trimming pared 5 bases from V and 13 bases from J, leaving 14 bases between. Germline values: CDR1 SQVTM, CDR2 ANQGSEA. The CDR3 runs 10 residues. CDR3 in DNA: TGCAGCGTTATAGACGGAGACCGCACCTTC. Its translation: CSVIDGDRTF.

This sequence joins TRBV12-3 or TRBV12-4 and TRBJ2-4, with D perhaps assigned TRBD1 or TRBD2 (7 bases each). V was trimmed by 3 bases and J by 9 bases, leaving 15 bases between them. This CDR3 spans 14 amino acids. CDR3 nucleotide sequence: TGTGCCAGCAGTTTCGGCGCAGGGGGGGGCATTCAGTACTTC. It encodes CASSFGAGGGIQYF.

This clonotype was picked up many times. The chain recombines TRBV19 with TRBJ1-6; the match to TRBD1 covers 10 bases. Germline CDR1 is LNHDA and CDR2 is SQIVND (reference sequence). Trimming at V came to 2 bases and at J to 9 bases, leaving 4 bases not matched to a gene. The CDR3 is 15 amino acids. The DNA for the CDR3 is TGTGCCAGTAGTATACCGGGACAGGGGCTTTCACCCCTCCACTTT. Its protein product is CASSIPGQGLSPLHF.

This clonotype was seen ten or more times. This chain links TRBV6-2 or TRBV6-3 with TRBJ2-7; the D gene is possibly TRBD1 (8 bases). Germline assignment: CDR1 MNHEY and CDR2 SVGEGT. V was clipped by 0 bases and J by 3 bases, with 24 bases between them. CDR3 size: 19 residues. CDR3 in amino acids: CASSYSVSSGGGSLYEQYF. The CDR3 coding sequence is TGTGCCAGCAGTTACTCGGTATCTTCAGGGGGCGGGAGCCTCTACGAGCAGTACTTC.

This sequence joins TRBV3-1 and TRBJ2-7; D is undetermined. The CDR3 contains 12 residues. V was trimmed by 4 bases and J by 12 bases, leaving 16 bases between them. Per the germline V gene, CDR1 is LGHDT and CDR2 is YNNKEL (reference sequence). CDR3 amino acids: CASSLGGSILYF. In nucleotides, the CDR3 is TGTGCCAGCAGCCTGGGTGGGTCTATTCTGTACTTC.

About this clonotype itself: At one end, the junction sequence differs from germline, possibly due to a read error. J is TRBJ1-2 and V is TRBV6-1; D unresolved. The length of the CDR3 is 15 residues. Germline CDR1 is MNHNS and CDR2 is SASEGT. Here the CDR3 DNA reads TGTGTCAGCAGTGTGGAACCGACTTATAACTATGGCTACACCTTC. This sequence encodes CVSSVEPTYNYGYTF.

Notes on this clonotype: With a much larger clone just one base away, this may be a read error. V is TRBV7-3 and J is TRBJ1-6, with no clear D. Between the trimmed V and J ends, which lost 1 base and 10 bases, there was a span of 8 bases. Per the germline V gene, CDR1 is SGHTA and CDR2 is FQGTGA. This CDR3 contains 13 residues. The CDR3 DNA sequence: TGTGCCAGCAGCTTAAAAAGTGGATCACCCCTCCACTTT. Protein product: CASSLKSGSPLHF.

The table lists this clonotype with many counts. V is TRBV29-1 and J is TRBJ2-7, with no clear D. Between the trimmed V and J ends, which lost 5 bases and 1 base, there was a span of 6 bases. The CDR3 totals 11 residues. Germline loops: CDR1 SQVTM, CDR2 ANQGSEA. The CDR3 nucleotides are TGCAGCGTTAAGAGATCCTACGAGCAGTACTTC. Translating it yields CSVKRSYEQYF.

The table lists this clonotype with many counts. One end of the junction is discordant with germline, which a read error may explain. The chain is built from TRBV30 and TRBJ1-6; no definite D call. Germline CDR1 GTSNPN, CDR2 SVGIG (reference sequence). The CDR3 consists of 11 residues. The CDR3 reads CAWSHMGAKGF. In DNA, the CDR3 is TGTGCCTGGAGTCATATGGGAGCGAAGGGCTTT.

This clonotype was seen repeatedly, ten times or more. Given the absence of the conserved phenylalanine or tryptophan at the CDR3 end, a read error is likely. The rearrangement links TRBV7-2 to TRBJ2-5, with D perhaps matching TRBD2 (6 bases). Germline V gene data show CDR1 as SGHTA and CDR2 as FQGNSA. V was cut by 5 bases and J by 5 bases, with 12 bases left in between. CDR3 size: 13 residues. CDR3 bases: TGTGCCAGCAGCGGGGGGACTGGGGAGACCCAGTACCTC. It codes for CASSGGTGETQYL.

Ten or more counts support this clonotype. The chain links TRBV11-2 to TRBJ2-7; 14 nucleotides line up with TRBD2. J was trimmed by 4 bases and V by 5 bases; bases with no gene match: 13. The CDR3 contains 18 residues. Looked up from germline, CDR1 is SGHAT and CDR2 is FQNNGV. The DNA for the CDR3 is TGTGCCAGCAGCCAGAAGTGGGGGGGGACTAGCGGGAGTTACGAGCAGTACTTC. Its translation is CASSQKWGGTSGSYEQYF.

V usage is TRBV24-1 and J usage is TRBJ2-5; 8 nucleotides line up with TRBD1. Germline CDR1 and CDR2: KGHDR and SFDVKD. This CDR3 has 15 amino acids. With 4 bases clipped from V and 4 bases from J, the junction kept 7 bases outside the gene matches. The chain's CDR3 is CATSDTRTGRETQYF. The DNA of the CDR3 is TGTGCCACCAGTGACACCCGGACAGGGCGAGAGACCCAGTACTTC.

Notes on this clonotype: A much larger clone lies one base from this, so it may be a read error. The chain carries TRBV24-1 and TRBJ2-2; TRBD1 aligns across 7 bases. Germline V lookup: CDR1 KGHDR, CDR2 SFDVKD. The ends lost 2 bases at V and 5 bases at J; junction bases unmatched: 7. This CDR3 region has 16 residues. The CDR3 loop reads CATSDSQGVGTGELFF. The CDR3 bases are TGTGCCACCAGTGATTCTCAGGGGGTAGGGACCGGGGAGCTGTTTTTT.

This clonotype was detected many times. The rearrangement links TRBV30 to TRBJ2-6, with D uncertain. From germline, CDR1 is GTSNPN and CDR2 SVGIG (reference sequence). CDR3 length: 12 residues. The CDR3 reads CVLESGANVLTF. CDR3 in DNA: TGTGTCTTGGAGTCAGGGGCCAACGTCCTGACTTTC.

J is TRBJ2-5 and V is TRBV12-3 or TRBV12-4, with TRBD2 matching over 14 bases. This CDR3 spans 16 amino acids. With 10 bases clipped from V and 7 bases from J, the junction kept 14 bases outside the gene matches. CDR3 residues: CATQPGTSGGRGTQYF. The CDR3 region has the DNA TGTGCCACCCAACCAGGGACTAGCGGGGGCCGCGGGACCCAGTACTTC.

This clonotype occurred many times. CDR3 sequence (DNA): TGTGCCAGCAGCTTTTCTAGCGACCCCCAAGAGACCCAGTACTTC. It encodes CASSFSSDPQETQYF. This rearrangement joins TRBV7-2 to TRBJ2-5, with a possible D match to TRBD2 (6 bases). From germline, CDR1 is SGHTA and CDR2 FQGNSA. The CDR3 is 15 amino acids. Trimming left V 3 bases short and J 1 base short, with 12 bases between.

This clonotype was observed many times. The chain recombines TRBV6-1 with TRBJ1-1; tentative D call: TRBD1 (5 bases). Per germline, CDR1 MNHNS and CDR2 SASEGT. The V end was cut by 4 bases, the J end by 0 bases, with 12 bases between. The CDR3 extends over 15 amino acids. CDR3 in DNA: TGTGCCAGCAGTGCGGGGGGGATAATGAACACTGAAGCTTTCTTT. Protein product: CASSAGGIMNTEAFF.

The sample holds many counts of this clonotype. The chain uses TRBV19 and TRBJ2-7; D is tentatively TRBD1 or TRBD2 (5 bases each). V was pared by 3 bases and J by 3 bases, with 12 bases between. The CDR3 contains 14 residues. Germline V lookup: CDR1 LNHDA, CDR2 SQIVND (reference sequence). This chain's CDR3 is CASSIGGSGYEQYF. CDR3 DNA: TGTGCCAGTAGTATTGGGGGATCAGGCTACGAGCAGTACTTC.

This clonotype was observed many times. The chain recombines TRBV28 with TRBJ2-2; 12 nucleotides line up with TRBD1. V gave up 4 bases and J gave up 4 bases; unmatched junction bases: 7. This CDR3 has 17 residues. The germline V gene encodes CDR1 MDHEN and CDR2 SYDVKM. CDR3 region: CASSSTGTGGGTGELFF. CDR3 in DNA: TGTGCCAGCAGTTCAACCGGGACAGGGGGCGGCACCGGGGAGCTGTTTTTT.

This clonotype was seen repeatedly, ten times or more. This chain uses TRBV7-2 with TRBJ1-2; possibly TRBD1 for D (5 bases). There are 15 residues in the CDR3. In germline, CDR1 is SGHTA, CDR2 FQGNSA. Trimming cost V 0 bases and J 5 bases, with 13 bases left between them. The CDR3 is CASSLAVQGPYGYTF. The CDR3, as DNA: TGTGCCAGCAGCTTAGCGGTGCAGGGTCCATATGGCTACACCTTC.

Here the CDR3 reads CASREGGARNQPQHF. The CDR3 DNA sequence: TGTGCCAGCAGGGAAGGGGGCGCGCGCAATCAGCCCCAGCATTTT. The chain joins TRBV28 to TRBJ1-5, with 7 bases that match TRBD1. Germline-derived CDR1 and CDR2 are MDHEN and SYDVKM. V was clipped by 6 bases and J by 2 bases; unmatched bases: 7. The length of the CDR3 is 15 residues.

This clonotype was seen repeatedly, ten times or more. The chain combines TRBV19 with TRBJ2-7; no clear D. The CDR3 consists of 15 residues. The germline CDR1 and CDR2 sequences are LNHDA and SQIVND (reference sequence). Trimming took off 4 bases at V and 2 bases at J, with 15 bases between the two ends. CDR3 sequence reads: CASSREGKRTYEQYF. DNA for the CDR3: TGTGCCAGTAGTAGAGAAGGAAAAAGGACCTACGAGCAGTACTTC.

Ten or more counts support this clonotype. V usage is TRBV13 and J usage is TRBJ2-7; D may be TRBD2 (7 bases). Looked up from germline, CDR1 is PRHDT and CDR2 is FYEKMQ (reference sequence). The CDR3 runs to 14 residues. V dropped 4 bases and J dropped 6 bases, with 16 bases sitting between them. CDR3 coding DNA: TGTGCCAGCAGCTCCTTCACGGGGGGCGCCGAGCAGTACTTC. Encoded protein: CASSSFTGGAEQYF. Full variable domain (missing parts from reference TRBV13 and TRBJ2-7): AAGVIQSPRHLIKEKRETATLKCYPIPRHDTVYWYQQGPGQDPQFLISFYEKMQSDKGSIPDRFSAQQFSDYHSELNMSSLELGDSALYFCASSSFTGGAEQYFGPGTRLTVT.

Ten or more counts support this clonotype. This chain connects TRBV29-1 to TRBJ2-7; TRBD2 matches at 9 bases. The germline V gene encodes CDR1 SQVTM and CDR2 ANQGSEA. This CDR3 has 14 residues. Trimming removed 6 bases from V and 7 bases from J; junction bases left unmatched: 13. The CDR3, as DNA: TGCAGCGTCAGACTAGCGGCACGGACGGGGGAGCAGTACTTC. This sequence encodes CSVRLAARTGEQYF.

This clonotype has at least ten counts. The V and J genes are TRBV29-1 and TRBJ2-5; D is uncertain. Trimming cost V 1 base and J 3 bases, with 9 bases left between them. Germline CDR1 SQVTM, CDR2 ANQGSEA. CDR3 length: 13 amino acids. The CDR3, as DNA: TGCAGCGTTGAAGGGAACAGCAAAGAGACCCAGTACTTC. Translation gives CSVEGNSKETQYF.

In its sample, this clonotype was seen many times. The rearrangement uses TRBV2 and TRBJ1-6; maybe TRBD1 (6 bases). The CDR3 runs 16 residues. The germline V gene encodes CDR1 SNHLY and CDR2 FYNNEI. Trimming stripped 2 bases from V and 2 bases from J, with 10 bases between. The CDR3 sequence is CASSELGAAYNSPLHF. The CDR3 DNA is TGTGCCAGCAGTGAATTGGGGGCTGCCTATAATTCACCCCTCCACTTT.

Only a few counts were recorded for this clonotype. The chain has TRBV6-5 and TRBJ2-2, with 12 bases identical to TRBD1. Losses at the gene ends were 8 bases for V and 7 bases for J; bases not matched to a gene: 11. Germline V lookup: CDR1 MNHEY, CDR2 SVGAGI. The CDR3 has 16 residues. CDR3 sequence: CASRTGGTGGIGELFF. CDR3 bases: TGTGCCAGCCGTACTGGCGGGACAGGGGGCATCGGGGAGCTGTTTTTT.

This clonotype was seen repeatedly, ten times or more. The junction and the germline gene differ at one end; a read error may be behind it. Written as DNA, the CDR3 is TGTGCTAGCAGCCTCGAGCGGGAGACGAACACCGGGGAGCTGTTTTTT. It yields the protein CASSLERETNTGELFF. V and J are TRBV7-7 and TRBJ2-2; 8 bases agree with TRBD2. The CDR3 is made up of 16 amino acids. CDR1 SSHAT and CDR2 FNYEAQ come from the germline V gene (reference sequence).

The V and J genes are TRBV18 and TRBJ1-5, with D unclear. CDR1 is KGHSH, CDR2 LQKENI, per germline. This CDR3 comprises 14 residues. V gave up 3 bases and J gave up 11 bases, with 17 bases separating them. CDR3: CASSPLGRIEAQHF. CDR3 bases: TGTGCCAGCTCACCTCTTGGGCGGATCGAAGCCCAGCATTTT. The full variable domain, with the rest looked up from reference TRBV18 and TRBJ1-5, is NAGVMQNPRHLVRRRGQEARLRCSPMKGHSHVYWYRQLPEEGLKFMVYLQKENIIDESGMPKERFSAEFPKEGPSILRIQQVVRGDSAAYFCASSPLGRIEAQHFGDGTRLSIL.